This TCR beta chain was found in a study of STAT5B mutations in CD4+ large granular lymphocyte leukemia (dated by TCRdb to the early 2020s). In the study overall: Among healthy controls, the CDR3 'QG' motif was associated with a particular HLA allele. The TCRbeta repertoires of CD4+ T-cell large granular lymphocyte leukemia patients were compared with the TCRbeta repertoires of healthy blood donors. Flow cytometry on FACSCanto II or FACSVerse confirmed that purified fractions exceeded 95% purity among lymphocytes. What the research found in general, with its limitations: Compared with healthy CD4+ repertoires, CD4-sorted patient repertoires appeared more clonal, and this difference remained even after the putative leukemic clones were removed. Each patient's main leukemic clonotypes were private, but about 27% of these clonotypes showed up at low frequency in the non-leukemic repertoires of other patients. The data were not HLA-matched, and the relatively small sample size could explain the higher clonality seen in CD4+ compared with CD8+ T-LGLL. Enrichment of TRBV06-family usage was observed among the top patient clones (8/27) relative to healthy controls (2/35).

The healthy control group was made up of approximately 40 blood donors, and the Finnish Red Cross blood service supplied their buffy coats. All TCR-sequenced material derived from peripheral blood: patient blood samples and healthy donor buffy coats. Ficoll-Hypaque gradient centrifugation was used to isolate peripheral blood mononuclear cells. Magnetic purification was used to isolate CD4+ cells from the buffy coats of the healthy controls. The Gentra Puregene Cell and Tissue kit was used to extract genomic DNA, and a Qubit 2.0 fluorometer was used to measure the amount of genomic DNA. TCRbeta rearrangements were sequenced from genomic DNA using the immunoSEQ assay at survey resolution. As for how the authors treated the data: A lowest detectable productive clonotype frequency of 2.59 x 10-5 was observed in the TCR sequencing data. Analyses included only productive TCRbeta rearrangements, meaning complete and in-frame sequences. The clonality of each sample was calculated as Simpson clonality in the immunoSEQ Analyzer version 3.0. Clones were categorized by frequency as very rare, small, medium, large (1-20%) or hyperexpanded (>20%). Generation probabilities were estimated with OLGA 1.2.3, V-gene circos plots were generated with VDJtools, specificities were searched for in VDJdb, and CDR3 motifs were identified with GLIPH. The clones in this table, taken by TCRdb from immuneACCESS, are in-frame only. Not every clone is retained; where verified, under half of the shortfall comes from an unresolved V gene, and the cause of the rest is unknown. That table gives V, J and clone size, and the DNA gave D and trimming. Recorded for this sample are roughly 26,000 clones; 80% to 85% of them occurred a single time. Over 0.3% of the sample comes from the top ten.

This clone was detected only a few times. No cognate antigen has been identified for it. No base quality values were provided; no much bigger clone lies one nucleotide off. V loses 6 bases at its end and J loses 4 bases; junction bases beyond the gene matches: 5. The CDR3 contains 15 residues, cysteine and phenylalanine counted. This entry keeps only the CDR3 DNA: 45 bases, framed from base 1. From the germline V gene, CDR1 is MNHEY and CDR2 is SVGAGI. The sequenced sample consisted of CD4+ T cells from blood buffy coats. The chain uses TRBV6-5 and TRBJ2-6; the central 8 bases match TRBD1. The sequence derives from a human donor in good health. The CDR3 sequence is CASSVTGAGANVLTF. The DNA reads TGTGCCAGCAGCGTGACAGGGGCCGGGGCCAACGTCCTGACTTTC.